This entry lists 2 T cell receptor beta chains sequenced from one sample in a study of T cell responses to AZD1222 COVID-19 vaccine. Method: immunoSEQ multiplex PCR; TCRdb's copy keeps in-frame clones and lacks some. The repertoire includes approximately 130,000 clones, roughly 90% of them detected once, and 0.85% to 1.3% sits in the top ten. The starting material was peripheral blood, obtained on day 0 of AZD1222 vaccination. The origin of the receptors is an adult in good health.

The sample holds one count of this clone. This rearrangement joins TRBV12-5 to TRBJ2-2; D may match TRBD1 or TRBD2 (6 bases each). V was cut by 6 bases and J by 3 bases, with 17 bases left in between. Germline V gene sequence: CDR1 LGHNT, CDR2 FRNRAP. This CDR3 spans 16 amino acids. CDR3 sequence (DNA): TGTGCTAGTGGCGCCTCGAGGGGGACTGACACCGGGGAGCTGTTTTTT. This translates into CASGASRGTDTGELFF.

The chain recombines TRBV29-1 with TRBJ2-1, with TRBD2 matching over 8 bases. The CDR3 totals 16 residues. V was clipped by 3 bases and J by 3 bases; unmatched bases: 10. Per germline, CDR1 SQVTM and CDR2 ANQGSEA. CDR3 sequence (DNA): TGCAGCGTTGAGGGGATTTGGCTAGCGGGCTACAATGAGCAGTTCTTC. It specifies CSVEGIWLAGYNEQFF.